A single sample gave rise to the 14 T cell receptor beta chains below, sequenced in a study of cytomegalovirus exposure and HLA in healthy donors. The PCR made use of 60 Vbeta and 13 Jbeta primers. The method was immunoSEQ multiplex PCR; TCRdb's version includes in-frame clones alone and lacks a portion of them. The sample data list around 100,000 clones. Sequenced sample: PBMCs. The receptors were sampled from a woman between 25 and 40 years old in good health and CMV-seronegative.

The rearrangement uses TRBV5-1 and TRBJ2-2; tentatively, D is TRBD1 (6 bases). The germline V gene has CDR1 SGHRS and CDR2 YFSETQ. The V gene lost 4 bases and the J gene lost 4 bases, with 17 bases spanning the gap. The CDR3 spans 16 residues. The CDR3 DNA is TGCGCCAGCAGCCTTAACAGGGTGAGGGGCACCGGGGAGCTGTTTTTT. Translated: CASSLNRVRGTGELFF.

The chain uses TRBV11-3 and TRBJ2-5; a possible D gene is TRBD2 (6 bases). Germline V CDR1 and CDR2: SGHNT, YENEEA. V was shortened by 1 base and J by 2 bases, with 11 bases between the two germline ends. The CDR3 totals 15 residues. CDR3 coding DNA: TGTGCCAGCAGCTTAGGGGCACGGGAGCAAGAGACCCAGTACTTC. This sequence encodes CASSLGAREQETQYF.

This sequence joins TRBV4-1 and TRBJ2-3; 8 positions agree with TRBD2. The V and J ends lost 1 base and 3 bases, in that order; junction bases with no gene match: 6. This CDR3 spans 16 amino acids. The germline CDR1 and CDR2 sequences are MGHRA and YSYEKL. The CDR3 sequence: CASSQGGGLLTDTQYF. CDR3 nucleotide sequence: TGCGCCAGCAGCCAAGGCGGGGGGCTCTTAACAGATACGCAGTATTTT.

CDR3 region: CASSNRENTGELFF. CDR3 DNA sequence: TGTGCCAGTAGTAACAGAGAGAACACCGGGGAGCTGTTTTTT. The V gene is TRBV19, the J gene TRBJ2-2; unclear D gene. Germline CDR1 reads LNHDA; CDR2 reads SQIVND (reference sequence). V dropped 4 bases and J dropped 1 base, with 7 bases sitting between them. This CDR3 is 14 amino acids long.

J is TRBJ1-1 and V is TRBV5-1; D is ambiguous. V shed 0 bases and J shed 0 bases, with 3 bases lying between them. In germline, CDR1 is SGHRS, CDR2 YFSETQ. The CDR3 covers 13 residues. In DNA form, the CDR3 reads TGCGCCAGCAGCTTGGGTATGAACACTGAAGCTTTCTTT. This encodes CASSLGMNTEAFF.

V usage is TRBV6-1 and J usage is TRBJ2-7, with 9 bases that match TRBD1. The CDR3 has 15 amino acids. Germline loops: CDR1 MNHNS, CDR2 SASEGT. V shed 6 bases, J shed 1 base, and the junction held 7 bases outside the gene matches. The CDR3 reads CASRQSGTGSYEQYF. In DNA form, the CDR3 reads TGTGCCAGCAGGCAATCCGGGACAGGGTCCTACGAGCAGTACTTC.

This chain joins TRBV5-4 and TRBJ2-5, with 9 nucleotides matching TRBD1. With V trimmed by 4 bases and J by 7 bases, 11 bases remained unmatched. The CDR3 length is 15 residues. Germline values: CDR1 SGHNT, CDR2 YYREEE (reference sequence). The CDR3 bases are TGTGCCAGCAGCCCGGGACAGGGCGAGCGAGGGACCCAGTACTTC. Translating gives CASSPGQGERGTQYF.

The CDR3: CASSYNTGSTEAFF. The CDR3 DNA reads TGTGCCAGCAGTTACAATACAGGGAGCACTGAAGCTTTCTTT. The chain uses TRBV6-6 and TRBJ1-1; D may be TRBD1 (6 bases). Germline V CDR1 and CDR2: MNHNY, SVGAGI (reference sequence). Trimming took off 2 bases at V and 4 bases at J, with 11 bases between the two ends. The CDR3 is 14 residues long.

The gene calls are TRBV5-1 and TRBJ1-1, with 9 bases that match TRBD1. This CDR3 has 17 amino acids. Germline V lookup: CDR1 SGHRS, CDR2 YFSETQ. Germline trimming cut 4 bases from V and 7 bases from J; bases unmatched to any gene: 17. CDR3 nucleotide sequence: TGCGCCAGCAGCCCCACATCCACCGGGACAGGGAACGGTGAAGCTTTCTTT. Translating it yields CASSPTSTGTGNGEAFF.

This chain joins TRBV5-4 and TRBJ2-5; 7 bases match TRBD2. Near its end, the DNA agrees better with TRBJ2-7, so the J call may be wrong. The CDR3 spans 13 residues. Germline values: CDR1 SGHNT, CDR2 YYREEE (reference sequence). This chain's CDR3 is CASSWGTTYEQYF. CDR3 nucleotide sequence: TGTGCCAGCAGCTGGGGGACTACCTACGAGCAGTACTTC.

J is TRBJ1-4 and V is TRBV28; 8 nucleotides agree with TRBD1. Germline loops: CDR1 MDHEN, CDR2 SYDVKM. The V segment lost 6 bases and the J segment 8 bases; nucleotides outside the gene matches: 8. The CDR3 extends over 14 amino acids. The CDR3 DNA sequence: TGTGCCAGCAGCAAGACAGGGGTAGGAGAAAAACTGTTTTTT. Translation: CASSKTGVGEKLFF. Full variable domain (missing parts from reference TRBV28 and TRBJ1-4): DVKVTQSSRYLVKRTGEKVFLECVQDMDHENMFWYRQDPGLGLRLIYFSYDVKMKEKGDIPEGYSVSREKKERFSLILESASTNQTSMYLCASSKTGVGEKLFFGSGTQLSVL.

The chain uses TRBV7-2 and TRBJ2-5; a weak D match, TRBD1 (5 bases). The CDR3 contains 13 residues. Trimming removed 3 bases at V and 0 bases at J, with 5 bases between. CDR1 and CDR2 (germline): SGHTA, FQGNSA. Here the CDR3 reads CASSFRDQETQYF. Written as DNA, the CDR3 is TGTGCCAGCAGCTTCAGGGACCAAGAGACCCAGTACTTC.

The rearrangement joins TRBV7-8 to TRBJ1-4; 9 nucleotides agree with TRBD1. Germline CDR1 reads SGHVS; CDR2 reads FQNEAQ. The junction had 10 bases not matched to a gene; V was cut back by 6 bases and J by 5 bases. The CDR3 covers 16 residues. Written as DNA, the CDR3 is TGTGCCAGCAGTTACTCCCGGGACAGGGTAAATGAAAAACTGTTTTTT. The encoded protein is CASSYSRDRVNEKLFF. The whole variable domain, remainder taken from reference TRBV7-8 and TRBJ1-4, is GAGVSQSPRYKVAKRGQDVALRCDPISGHVSLFWYQQALGQGPEFLTYFQNEAQLDKSGLPSDRFFAERPEGSVSTLKIQRTQQEDSAVYLCASSYSRDRVNEKLFFGSGTQLSVL.

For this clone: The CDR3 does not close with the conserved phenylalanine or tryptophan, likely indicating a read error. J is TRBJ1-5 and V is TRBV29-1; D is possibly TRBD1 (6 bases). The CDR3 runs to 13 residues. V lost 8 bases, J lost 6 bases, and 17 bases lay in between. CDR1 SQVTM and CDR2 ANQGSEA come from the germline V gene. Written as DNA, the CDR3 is TGCAGCTTCACCTGGGGGCAGGGTCAGCCCCAGCATTCT. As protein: CSFTWGQGQPQHS.